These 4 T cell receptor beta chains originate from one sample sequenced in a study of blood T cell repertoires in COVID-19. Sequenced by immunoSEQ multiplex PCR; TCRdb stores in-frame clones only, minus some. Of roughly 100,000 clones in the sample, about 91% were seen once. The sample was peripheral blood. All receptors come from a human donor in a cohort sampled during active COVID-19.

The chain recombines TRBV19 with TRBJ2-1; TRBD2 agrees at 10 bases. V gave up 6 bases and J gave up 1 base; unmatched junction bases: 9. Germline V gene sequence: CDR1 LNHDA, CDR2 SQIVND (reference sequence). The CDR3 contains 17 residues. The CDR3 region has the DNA TGTGCCAGTAGCCCCTGGGCTAGCGGGGGTTCCTACAATGAGCAGTTCTTC. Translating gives CASSPWASGGSYNEQFF.

CDR3 DNA: TGTGCCAGCAGCTTAGCGTTTCGGGAAAAACTGTTTTTT. It specifies CASSLAFREKLFF. V is TRBV7-8 and J is TRBJ1-4; the D is unclear. V shed 0 bases and J shed 8 bases, with 7 bases lying between them. This CDR3 spans 13 amino acids. Germline loops: CDR1 SGHVS, CDR2 FQNEAQ.

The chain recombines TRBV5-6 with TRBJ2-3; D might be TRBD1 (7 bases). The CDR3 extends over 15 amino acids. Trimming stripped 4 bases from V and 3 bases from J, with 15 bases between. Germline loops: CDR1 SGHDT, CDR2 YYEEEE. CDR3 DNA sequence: TGTGCCAGCAGCGGGAGGACAGGTAGGACAGATACGCAGTATTTT. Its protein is CASSGRTGRTDTQYF. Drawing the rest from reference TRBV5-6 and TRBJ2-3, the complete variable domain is DAGVTQSPTHLIKTRGQQVTLRCSPKSGHDTVSWYQQALGQGPQFIFQYYEEEERQRGNFPDRFSGHQFPNYSSELNVNALLLGDSALYLCASSGRTGRTDTQYFGPGTRLTVL.

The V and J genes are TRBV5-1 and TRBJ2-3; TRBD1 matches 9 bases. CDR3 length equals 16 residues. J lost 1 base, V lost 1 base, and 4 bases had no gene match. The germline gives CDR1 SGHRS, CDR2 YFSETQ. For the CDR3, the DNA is TGCGCCAGCAGCTTGACCCGACAGGGGGGCACAGATACGCAGTATTTT. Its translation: CASSLTRQGGTDTQYF.